This TCR beta chain was observed in a study of patients and donors after allogeneic stem cell transplantation. The germline V gene has CDR1 ENHRY and CDR2 SYGVKD. This CDR3 has 16 residues. With V trimmed by 2 bases and J by 0 bases, 5 bases remained unmatched. TCRdb used MiXCR to reprocess the RT-PCR reads, holding one entry per CDR3 protein. Of over 30,000 distinct CDR3 sequences listed, 30% to 40% are singletons. This clonotype was sampled from a human donor who was either an allogeneic HSCT recipient or a stem cell or donor lymphocyte infusion donor (not recorded which). It is not recorded whose cells these are; they may come from a transplant donor. The sequencing sample was made of blood, either unsorted or a sorted T cell fraction (not recorded which). The rearrangement links TRBV10-3 to TRBJ1-2; 8 nucleotides agree with TRBD1. The CDR3 protein is CAISEAEDRANYGYTF. The DNA for the CDR3 is TGTGCCATCAGTGAGGCGGAGGACAGGGCTAACTATGGCTACACCTTC.